The text below deals with one T cell receptor beta chain. Its specificity is unknown. The authors produced TCR alpha and TCR beta cDNA libraries with sample barcodes and UMIs by 5'RACE using constant-segment primers. One entry per CDR3 protein results from TCRdb running MiXCR on the 5' RACE reads. The sample records fewer than 700,000 distinct CDR3 sequences, approximately 18% being singletons. The data belong to a study of T-cell memory formation after mild COVID-19. Study background: Largely, the TCR clusters proved donor specific.

Study-level findings and limits: There were some responding clones in pre-infection memory, which suggested that cross-reactive memory had joined. CD4+ bias marked clones expanding day 15 to 37, unlike balanced contracting clones.

Trimming took 3 bases from V and 0 from J, leaving 14 bases between them. Germline CDR1 reads SNHLY; CDR2 reads FYNNEI. The CDR3 runs 16 residues. The sequence was collected from an adult woman who had mild COVID-19 (a few samples of this study predate the infection). Cell type and time point are not known. The chain is built from TRBV2 and TRBJ1-2; a possible D gene is TRBD1 (5 bases). Sequencing input: PBMCs or a T cell subset sorted from them (not recorded which). CDR3 loop: CASSDRAAYTNYGYTF. The CDR3 nucleotides are TGTGCCAGCAGTGACAGGGCAGCGTACACTAACTATGGCTACACCTTC. The full variable domain, in which reference TRBV2 and TRBJ1-2 provide the parts outside the CDR3, is EPEVTQTPSHQVTQMGQEVILRCVPISNHLYFYWYRQILGQKVEFLVSFYNNEISEKSEIFDDQFSVERPDGSNFTLKIRSTKLEDSAMYFCASSDRAAYTNYGYTFGSGTRLTVV.